This TCR beta chain stems from a study of somatic mutations in cytotoxic T cells in rheumatoid arthritis. The method was immunoSEQ multiplex PCR; TCRdb's version includes in-frame clones alone and lacks a portion of them. This table holds some 6,700 clones, around 77% found once. In this sample, this clone turned up a few times. The germline V gene encodes CDR1 SGHTA and CDR2 FQGNSA. V shed 5 bases and J shed 2 bases, with 10 bases lying between them. The CDR3 runs 13 residues. The receptor comes from a woman aged 65 to 85 with rheumatoid arthritis. The chain carries TRBV7-2 and TRBJ2-7, with a weak D call TRBD1 (6 bases). The sequencing used CD8+ T cells sorted from blood, collected at a follow-up visit. The CDR3 here is CASSPTGAYEQYF. For the CDR3, the DNA is TGTGCCAGCAGCCCGACAGGAGCCTACGAGCAGTACTTC.